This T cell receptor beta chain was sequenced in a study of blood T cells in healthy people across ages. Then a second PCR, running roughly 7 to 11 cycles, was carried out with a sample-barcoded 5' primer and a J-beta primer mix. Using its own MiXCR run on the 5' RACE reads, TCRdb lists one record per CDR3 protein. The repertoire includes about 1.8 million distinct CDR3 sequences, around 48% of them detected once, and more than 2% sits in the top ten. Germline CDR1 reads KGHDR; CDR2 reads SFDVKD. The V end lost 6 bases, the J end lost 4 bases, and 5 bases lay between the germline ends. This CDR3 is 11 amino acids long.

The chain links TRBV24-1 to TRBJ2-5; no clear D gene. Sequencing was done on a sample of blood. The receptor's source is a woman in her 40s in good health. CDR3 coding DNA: TGTGCCACCAGTACCGCAGAGACCCAGTACTTC. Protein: CATSTAETQYF.